This is a list of T cell receptor beta chains from one sample in a study of OX40 agonist ivuxolimab in advanced cancers. TCRdb's copy holds only in-frame clones and misses some; the assay was immunoSEQ multiplex PCR. The sample lists 65,000 to 75,000 clones; more than 70% were seen once. The sequenced sample was CD4+ or CD8+ T cells sorted from blood, obtained in a trial of the OX40 agonist ivuxolimab. The receptors originated from an adult with an advanced solid tumor such as melanoma, head and neck, liver or kidney cancer. CDR3s include the opening cysteine and the closing phenylalanine or tryptophan. The order of the fields is CDR3 DNA, CDR3 protein, CDR3 length, V gene, clone size, J gene, D gene. D genes are given only for firm matches. Not every row has a clone size; where given, it reads once, few, many or a size class.

DNA: TGTGCCAGCAGCCCCCGGAACCCCGACGGGGGGGAGCAGTTCTTC
CDR3: CASSPRNPDGGEQFF
length: 15
V: TRBV7-8
size: .
J: TRBJ2-1
D: TRBD2

DNA: TGCGCCAGCAGACTCCCTGCGGGGGGGCAGAACGGGGAGCTGTTTTTT
CDR3: CASRLPAGGQNGELFF
length: 16
V: TRBV5-1
size: .
J: TRBJ2-2
D: TRBD2

DNA: TGCGCCAGCAGCTTGGAACAGCCTGCAACTAATGAAAAACTGTTTTTT
CDR3: CASSLEQPATNEKLFF
length: 16
V: TRBV5-1
size: .
J: TRBJ1-4
D: .

DNA: TGTGCCAGCAGGGCGACCTTTGGCGGGATTCAGTACTTC
CDR3: CASRATFGGIQYF
length: 13
V: TRBV28
size: .
J: TRBJ2-4
D: .

DNA: TGTGCCAGTAGTACAGGACTGAACACTGAAGCTTTCTTT
CDR3: CASSTGLNTEAFF
length: 13
V: TRBV19
size: .
J: TRBJ1-1
D: .

DNA: TGTGCCATCAGTGAGTCGATTCCCAACTATGGCTACACCTTC
CDR3: CAISESIPNYGYTF
length: 14
V: TRBV10-3
size: once
J: TRBJ1-2
D: .

DNA: TGTGCCAGCAGCTTAGGTAGCGGGGGTGGCAATGAGCAGTTCTTC
CDR3: CASSLGSGGGNEQFF
length: 15
V: TRBV7-9
size: .
J: TRBJ2-1
D: TRBD2

DNA: TGCAGTGCTGGTTCCTACGAGCAGTACTTC
CDR3: CSAGSYEQYF
length: 10
V: TRBV20-1
size: once
J: TRBJ2-7
D: .

DNA: TGCGCCAGCAGCTGGGACCGAGAGGGCCTCCAAGAGACCCAGTACTTC
CDR3: CASSWDREGLQETQYF
length: 16
V: TRBV5-1
size: once
J: TRBJ2-5
D: .

DNA: TGCGCCAGCAGCTCGGACAGGCCCAGTAATTCACCCCTCCACTTT
CDR3: CASSSDRPSNSPLHF
length: 15
V: TRBV5-1
size: .
J: TRBJ1-6
D: TRBD1

DNA: TGCGCCAGCAGCCAAGAATATACTAGCAATCAGCCCCAGCATTTT
CDR3: CASSQEYTSNQPQHF
length: 15
V: TRBV4-3
size: few
J: TRBJ1-5
D: .

DNA: TGTGCCAGCAGCTTAGATCAGTACGAGCAGTACTTC
CDR3: CASSLDQYEQYF
length: 12
V: TRBV5-4
size: .
J: TRBJ2-7
D: .

DNA: TGTGCCAGCATGTCCTACCTGAGCACTGAAGCTTTCTTT
CDR3: CASMSYLSTEAFF
length: 13
V: TRBV2
size: .
J: TRBJ1-1
D: .

DNA: TGTGCCAGCTCACCAGGTCTAAAGGAGACCCAGTACTTC
CDR3: CASSPGLKETQYF
length: 13
V: TRBV18
size: .
J: TRBJ2-5
D: .

DNA: TGTGCCAGCTCGGTACAGGGGTACAACGAGCAGTACTTC
CDR3: CASSVQGYNEQYF
length: 13
V: TRBV18
size: .
J: TRBJ2-7
D: TRBD1

DNA: TGTGCCAGCAGCGTGGACAGCGGAAAGAACACCGGGGAGCTGTTTTTT
CDR3: CASSVDSGKNTGELFF
length: 16
V: TRBV11-3
size: once
J: TRBJ2-2
D: .

DNA: TGTGCCAGCAGTGAGGTGACAGGGGCCACCGGGGAGCTGTTTTTT
CDR3: CASSEVTGATGELFF
length: 15
V: TRBV2
size: .
J: TRBJ2-2
D: TRBD1

DNA: TGTGCCAGCAGCGCAGAAGCGGTGAAACACGAGCAGTACTTC
CDR3: CASSAEAVKHEQYF
length: 14
V: TRBV2
size: .
J: TRBJ2-7
D: .

DNA: TGCGCCAGCAGCTTGGCCTCAGGTTCTGGGGCCCTCCACTTT
CDR3: CASSLASGSGALHF
length: 14
V: TRBV5-1
size: once
J: TRBJ1-6
D: .

DNA: TGTGCCAGTAGTATACAGGGGAGACGGAATGAGCAGTTCTTC
CDR3: CASSIQGRRNEQFF
length: 14
V: TRBV19
size: .
J: TRBJ2-1
D: .

DNA: TGTGCCAGCACCGCGGACAGGGGAAGGACTGAAGCTTTCTTT
CDR3: CASTADRGRTEAFF
length: 14
V: TRBV7-9
size: .
J: TRBJ1-1
D: TRBD1

DNA: TGTGCCAGCAGTGAAGCGCGGGGCAGGGTCGCTGAAGCTTTCTTT
CDR3: CASSEARGRVAEAFF
length: 15
V: TRBV2
size: .
J: TRBJ1-1
D: .

DNA: TGTGCCAGCAGGTTTGGAGCTTGGGGGAACTATGGCTACACCTTC
CDR3: CASRFGAWGNYGYTF
length: 15
V: TRBV27
size: .
J: TRBJ1-2
D: .

DNA: TGTGCCACCAGCAGAGATTGGGCTACACAAGAGACCCAGTACTTC
CDR3: CATSRDWATQETQYF
length: 15
V: TRBV15
size: .
J: TRBJ2-5
D: .

DNA: TGTGCCTGGAGTGATCCTCGTTCCTACGAGCAGTACTTC
CDR3: CAWSDPRSYEQYF
length: 13
V: TRBV30
size: once
J: TRBJ2-7
D: .

DNA: TGCGCCAGCAGCACGACTAGAGAGGCAGAGACCCAGTACTTC
CDR3: CASSTTREAETQYF
length: 14
V: TRBV5-1
size: .
J: TRBJ2-5
D: .

DNA: TGTGCCAGCAGCTCGAGGACAGGGAATAATTCACCCCTCCACTTT
CDR3: CASSSRTGNNSPLHF
length: 15
V: TRBV5-5
size: .
J: TRBJ1-6
D: TRBD1

DNA: TGCGCCAGCAGCCAAGAACTAGCGGGGGGATACACAGATACGCAGTATTTT
CDR3: CASSQELAGGYTDTQYF
length: 17
V: TRBV4-3
size: .
J: TRBJ2-3
D: TRBD2

DNA: TGTGCCAGCAGCTTAAAGGGACTCGGCTATGGCTACACCTTC
CDR3: CASSLKGLGYGYTF
length: 14
V: TRBV7-9
size: .
J: TRBJ1-2
D: .

DNA: TGCGCCAGCAGCTTATTCCAGGGGAGTGTTGAGCAGTTCTTC
CDR3: CASSLFQGSVEQFF
length: 14
V: TRBV5-1
size: .
J: TRBJ2-1
D: .

DNA: TGTGCCAGCAGCTTAGCAGGGGACCAAGAGACCCAGTACTTC
CDR3: CASSLAGDQETQYF
length: 14
V: TRBV7-9
size: .
J: TRBJ2-5
D: .

DNA: TGTGCCAGCAGCCAACAGCAGGGTTATGGCTACACCTTC
CDR3: CASSQQQGYGYTF
length: 13
V: TRBV7-2
size: once
J: TRBJ1-2
D: .

DNA: TGTGCCAGCGGGAGAGGGATCGGGCAAGAGACCCAGTACTTC
CDR3: CASGRGIGQETQYF
length: 14
V: TRBV28
size: .
J: TRBJ2-5
D: .

DNA: TGTGCCAGCAGCGGCGGGACGAAGGGCACTGAAGCTTTCTTT
CDR3: CASSGGTKGTEAFF
length: 14
V: TRBV11-1
size: .
J: TRBJ1-1
D: .

DNA: TGCGCCAGCGTCGGGCCCCCCCAGGCAGGGAGACTGTTTTTT
CDR3: CASVGPPQAGRLFF
length: 14
V: TRBV10-1
size: .
J: TRBJ2-2
D: .

DNA: TGTGCCAGCAGCCCGCGGGACCGCCTGAACACTGAAGCTTTCTTT
CDR3: CASSPRDRLNTEAFF
length: 15
V: TRBV7-2
size: .
J: TRBJ1-1
D: .

DNA: TGTGCCAGCAGCTCTAGCGGGATTTACACCGGGGAGCTGTTTTTT
CDR3: CASSSSGIYTGELFF
length: 15
V: TRBV7-6
size: .
J: TRBJ2-2
D: TRBD2

DNA: TGTGCCAGCAGTTTATCGCCCCGGAAAACCTACGAGCAGTACTTC
CDR3: CASSLSPRKTYEQYF
length: 15
V: TRBV27
size: .
J: TRBJ2-7
D: .

DNA: TGTGCCAGCAGCTTAGAAGCTTGGGGGACCGACACCTACAATGAGCAGTTCTTC
CDR3: CASSLEAWGTDTYNEQFF
length: 18
V: TRBV7-9
size: .
J: TRBJ2-1
D: .

DNA: TGTGCCAGCAGCCAAGAGGGGTTTCAAGGGACCGAGCAGTACTTC
CDR3: CASSQEGFQGTEQYF
length: 15
V: TRBV4-2
size: .
J: TRBJ2-7
D: .

DNA: TGTGACAACCGGGGACAGGGGAACACTGAAGCTTTCTTT
CDR3: CDNRGQGNTEAFF
length: 13
V: TRBV12-5
size: .
J: TRBJ1-1
D: TRBD1

DNA: TGTGCCAGCAGCAAGGCAGGGGTAGCGGGGTCCACAGATACGCAGTATTTT
CDR3: CASSKAGVAGSTDTQYF
length: 17
V: TRBV4-2
size: .
J: TRBJ2-3
D: TRBD2

DNA: TGTGCCAGCAGTTACTCGGGGGCGGGGAATGTTGAGCAGTTCTTC
CDR3: CASSYSGAGNVEQFF
length: 15
V: TRBV6-5
size: .
J: TRBJ2-1
D: .

DNA: TGTGCCAGCAGCCCTTTAGGGAGCAATCAGCCCCAGCATTTT
CDR3: CASSPLGSNQPQHF
length: 14
V: TRBV28
size: .
J: TRBJ1-5
D: .

DNA: TGTGCCATCGGGACGGGAAACACCATATATTTT
CDR3: CAIGTGNTIYF
length: 11
V: TRBV19
size: few
J: TRBJ1-3
D: .

DNA: TGTGCCAGCGCGCATACAGGGATTCAAGCCTCTAACTATGGCTACACCTTC
CDR3: CASAHTGIQASNYGYTF
length: 17
V: TRBV7-2
size: .
J: TRBJ1-2
D: .

DNA: TGTGCCATCAGTGGGGACAATCATTTAGGAGGGGAGCTGTTTTTT
CDR3: CAISGDNHLGGELFF
length: 15
V: TRBV10-3
size: .
J: TRBJ2-2
D: .

DNA: TGTGCCAGTAGTTCCGACAGGGATAGTGGGGCCAACGTCCTGACTTTC
CDR3: CASSSDRDSGANVLTF
length: 16
V: TRBV19
size: .
J: TRBJ2-6
D: TRBD1

DNA: TGCGCCAGCCTGGGACAGCAAGAGACCCAGTACTTC
CDR3: CASLGQQETQYF
length: 12
V: TRBV10-2
size: .
J: TRBJ2-5
D: TRBD1

DNA: TGTGCCAGCAAAGCCGGGACAGGGGCAGATCAGCCCCAGCATTTT
CDR3: CASKAGTGADQPQHF
length: 15
V: TRBV6-6
size: .
J: TRBJ1-5
D: TRBD1